The 7 T cell receptor beta chains in this list originate from one sample, sequenced in a study of neoadjuvant nivolumab and ipilimumab in lung cancer. Measured with immunoSEQ multiplex PCR; TCRdb has only the in-frame clones, and not every one. The top ten clones hold roughly 3.4% of a sample with about 9,000 clones, about 80% of them seen once. This specimen consisted of tumor tissue, obtained after neoadjuvant nivolumab, alone or with ipilimumab, at or shortly before surgery. These receptors originate from an adult with non-small cell lung cancer.

V is TRBV6-1 and J is TRBJ2-1; TRBD1 is a possible D gene (6 bases). The V end was cut by 6 bases, the J end by 10 bases, with 22 bases between. Germline assignment: CDR1 MNHNS and CDR2 SASEGT. CDR3 length: 15 amino acids. The CDR3 reads CASRWAGEGSWEQFF. CDR3 bases: TGTGCCAGCAGGTGGGCAGGGGAAGGTAGTTGGGAGCAGTTCTTC.

This chain joins TRBV5-1 and TRBJ2-1; TRBD2 aligns across 7 bases. J was trimmed by 5 bases and V by 2 bases; bases with no gene match: 1. The CDR3 totals 13 residues. Germline V gene lookup returns CDR1 SGHRS and CDR2 YFSETQ. The CDR3 loop reads CASSFTSDNEQFF. CDR3 nucleotides: TGCGCCAGCAGCTTTACTAGCGACAATGAGCAGTTCTTC.

This clone is a singleton in its sample. The chain joins TRBV5-1 to TRBJ2-3; a possible D gene is TRBD1 (6 bases). V gave up 6 bases and J gave up 6 bases, with 17 bases separating them. Per germline, CDR1 SGHRS and CDR2 YFSETQ. CDR3 length equals 14 residues. The CDR3 DNA is TGCGCCAGCAAAATTGACAGGCAGGGGGATACGCAGTATTTT. This codes for CASKIDRQGDTQYF.

V is TRBV5-5 and J is TRBJ2-1; the D gene could be TRBD1 or TRBD2 (5 bases each). The CDR3 sequence is 16 residues long. Germline loops: CDR1 SGHKS, CDR2 YYEKEE (reference sequence). The germline V and J ends were trimmed by 0 bases and 7 bases, with 17 bases remaining between them. CDR3 nucleotide sequence: TGTGCCAGCAGCTTGGAAAACGGGATGGGGGTAAATGAGCAGTTCTTC. Translation: CASSLENGMGVNEQFF.

This chain joins TRBV19 and TRBJ2-1, with 9 bases matching TRBD1. V was pared by 2 bases and J by 8 bases, with 7 bases of the junction left unmatched. Looked up from germline, CDR1 is LNHDA and CDR2 is SQIVND (reference sequence). This CDR3 has 15 amino acids. CDR3 loop: CASSIRTGAEDEQFF. For the CDR3, the DNA is TGTGCCAGTAGTATAAGGACAGGGGCCGAGGATGAGCAGTTCTTC.

This chain joins TRBV15 and TRBJ2-3; weak D call: TRBD2 (6 bases). Germline V CDR1 and CDR2: LNHNV, YYDKDF (reference sequence). The CDR3 contains 17 residues. The V gene lost 0 bases and the J gene lost 1 base, with 14 bases spanning the gap. DNA for the CDR3: TGTGCCACCAGCAGAGATGTAGGAGGGTTAGGCACAGATACGCAGTATTTT. Translated, it gives CATSRDVGGLGTDTQYF.

The chain joins TRBV28 to TRBJ2-2; D remains ambiguous. Trimming took 3 bases from V and 3 from J, leaving 8 bases between them. Germline CDR1 is MDHEN and CDR2 is SYDVKM. This CDR3 comprises 14 residues. The CDR3, as DNA: TGTGCCAGCAGTTTGGGGTCGCACACCGGGGAGCTGTTTTTT. Amino acid sequence: CASSLGSHTGELFF.